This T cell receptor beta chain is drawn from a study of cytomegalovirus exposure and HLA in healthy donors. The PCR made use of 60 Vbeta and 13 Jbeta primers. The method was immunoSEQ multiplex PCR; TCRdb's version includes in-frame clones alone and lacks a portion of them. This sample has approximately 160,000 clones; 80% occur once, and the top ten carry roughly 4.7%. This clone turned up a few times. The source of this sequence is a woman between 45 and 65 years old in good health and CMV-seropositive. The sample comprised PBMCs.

CDR3 nucleotide sequence: TGTGCCAGAAGCCTCAGATGGGGGGATGGGGGTGTAATGAACACTGAAGCTTTCTTT. The encoded protein is CARSLRWGDGGVMNTEAFF. The rearrangement uses TRBV5-3 and TRBJ1-1, with D possibly being TRBD1 (5 bases). TRBV5-3 is an ORF for which the function is uncertain. The V and J ends lost 4 bases and 0 bases respectively, with 25 bases between them. There are 19 residues in the CDR3.